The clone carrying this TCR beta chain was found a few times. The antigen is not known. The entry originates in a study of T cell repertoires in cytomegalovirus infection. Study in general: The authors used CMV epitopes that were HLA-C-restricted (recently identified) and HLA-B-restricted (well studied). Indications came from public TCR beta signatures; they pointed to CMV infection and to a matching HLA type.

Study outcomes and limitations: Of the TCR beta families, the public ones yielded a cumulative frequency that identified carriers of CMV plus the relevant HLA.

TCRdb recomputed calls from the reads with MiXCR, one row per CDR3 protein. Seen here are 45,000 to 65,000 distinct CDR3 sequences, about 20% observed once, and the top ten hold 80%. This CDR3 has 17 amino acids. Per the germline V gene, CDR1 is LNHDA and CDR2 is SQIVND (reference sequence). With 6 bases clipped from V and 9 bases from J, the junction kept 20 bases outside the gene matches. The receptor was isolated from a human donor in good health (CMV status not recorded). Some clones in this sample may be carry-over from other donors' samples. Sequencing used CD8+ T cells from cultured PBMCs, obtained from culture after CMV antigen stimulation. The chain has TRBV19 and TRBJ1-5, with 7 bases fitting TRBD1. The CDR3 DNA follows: TGTGCCAGTAGCCCCGAGGGGGACAGACGACTTCCTCGGCCCCAGCATTTT. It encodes CASSPEGDRRLPRPQHF.